The 15 T cell receptor beta chains below come from one sample, sequenced in a study of cytomegalovirus exposure and HLA in healthy donors. Method: immunoSEQ multiplex PCR; TCRdb's copy keeps in-frame clones and lacks some. Among 90,000 to 100,000 clones listed, approximately 93% were seen once. The sequenced sample was PBMCs. The receptors come from a woman aged 30 to 39 in good health and CMV-seropositive.

The genes are TRBV28 and TRBJ2-7; a possible D gene is TRBD1 (5 bases). There are 14 residues in the CDR3. V lost 4 bases and J 2 bases, leaving 12 bases between the germline ends. Germline CDR1 and CDR2: MDHEN and SYDVKM. CDR3 loop: CASSWVTDTYEQYF. DNA of the CDR3: TGTGCCAGCAGTTGGGTCACGGACACCTACGAGCAGTACTTC. Combining the CDR3 with reference TRBV28 and TRBJ2-7 gives the whole variable domain DVKVTQSSRYLVKRTGEKVFLECVQDMDHENMFWYRQDPGLGLRLIYFSYDVKMKEKGDIPEGYSVSREKKERFSLILESASTNQTSMYLCASSWVTDTYEQYFGPGTRLTVT.

The chain is built from TRBV18 and TRBJ1-1; 8 bases align to TRBD1. This CDR3 spans 16 amino acids. CDR1 is KGHSH and CDR2 is LQKENI in the germline V gene. With 5 bases clipped from V and 1 base from J, the junction kept 9 bases outside the gene matches. The DNA for the CDR3 is TGTGCCAGCTCATCCCAGGGGGCAGGGGGGAACACTGAAGCTTTCTTT. Amino acids: CASSSQGAGGNTEAFF.

The chain recombines TRBV2 with TRBJ1-3; D is unclear. The V end lost 8 bases, the J end lost 2 bases, and 7 bases lay between the germline ends. The CDR3 runs 12 residues. Germline CDR1 is SNHLY and CDR2 is FYNNEI. The CDR3 protein is CASCLTGNTIYF. In nucleotides, the CDR3 is TGTGCCAGCTGTCTAACTGGAAACACCATATATTTT.

The genes are TRBV18 and TRBJ1-5; D is unclear. The CDR3 covers 16 residues. V was shortened by 3 bases and J by 3 bases, with 15 bases between the two germline ends. Looked up from germline, CDR1 is KGHSH and CDR2 is LQKENI. CDR3 region: CASSPTAGGDNQPQHF. The DNA for the CDR3 is TGTGCCAGCTCACCGACGGCGGGTGGGGACAATCAGCCCCAGCATTTT.

The rearrangement joins TRBV2 to TRBJ2-7; D perhaps matches TRBD1 (6 bases). Between the trimmed V and J ends, which lost 6 bases and 0 bases, there was a span of 24 bases. CDR1 is SNHLY, CDR2 FYNNEI, per germline. CDR3 size: 18 residues. DNA for the CDR3: TGTGCCAGCAGGGGTGGCGGACAGACCCTGCCTAGCTCCTACGAGCAGTACTTC. This translates into CASRGGGQTLPSSYEQYF.

The chain has TRBV5-1 and TRBJ2-3, with D tentatively TRBD1 (6 bases). CDR1 SGHRS and CDR2 YFSETQ come from the germline V gene. The CDR3 contains 14 residues. Trimming stripped 4 bases from V and 1 base from J, with 10 bases between. In DNA, the CDR3 is TGCGCCAGCAGCCCGCGGACAGGCACAGATACGCAGTATTTT. This encodes CASSPRTGTDTQYF.

The chain recombines TRBV4-1 with TRBJ2-7; D perhaps matches TRBD1 (6 bases). Germline assignment: CDR1 MGHRA and CDR2 YSYEKL. The CDR3 loop spans 15 amino acids. The V end was cut by 3 bases, the J end by 3 bases, with 15 bases between. The CDR3 sequence: CASSQTTTGFYEQYF. The CDR3 DNA reads as TGCGCCAGCAGCCAGACTACCACAGGGTTCTACGAGCAGTACTTC.

J is TRBJ2-7 and V is TRBV27, with D tentatively TRBD1 (6 bases). Germline V CDR1 and CDR2: MNHEY, SMNVEV (reference sequence). CDR3 length: 15 amino acids. The ends were cut back, 2 bases at V and 4 bases at J, with 15 bases in the middle. CDR3 loop: CASSLSWGLRYEQYF. The CDR3, as DNA: TGTGCCAGCAGTTTAAGTTGGGGGCTTAGGTACGAGCAGTACTTC.

The V gene is TRBV11-3, the J gene TRBJ2-1; no reliable D call. The CDR3 totals 15 residues. Between the trimmed V and J ends, which lost 6 bases and 0 bases, there was a span of 12 bases. From germline, CDR1 is SGHNT and CDR2 YENEEA. CDR3 sequence (DNA): TGTGCCAGCAGTCGCACTACGAGCTCCTACAATGAGCAGTTCTTC. As protein: CASSRTTSSYNEQFF.

This chain links TRBV30 with TRBJ2-1; a possible D gene is TRBD1 (5 bases). The V end lost 7 bases, the J end lost 4 bases, and 20 bases lay between the germline ends. The CDR3 is 15 amino acids. In germline, CDR1 is GTSNPN, CDR2 SVGIG (reference sequence). Here the CDR3 reads CASKQSGARYNEQFF. The CDR3 DNA reads as TGTGCCTCAAAGCAGTCTGGGGCCCGGTACAATGAGCAGTTCTTC.

The gene calls are TRBV28 and TRBJ1-1; D gene ambiguous. Germline CDR1 MDHEN, CDR2 SYDVKM. This CDR3 region has 11 residues. Trimming cost V 7 bases and J 7 bases, with 10 bases left between them. The CDR3 reads CASTVRDEAFF. The CDR3 coding sequence is TGTGCCAGCACGGTACGAGATGAAGCTTTCTTT.

This chain uses TRBV5-1 with TRBJ1-4; 9 bases agree with TRBD1. The length of the CDR3 is 14 residues. Per the germline V gene, CDR1 is SGHRS and CDR2 is YFSETQ. Trimming cost V 4 bases and J 7 bases; bases outside gene matches: 5. The CDR3 DNA follows: TGCGCCAGCAGCCCGGGACAGGGAGGTGAAAAACTGTTTTTT. Protein: CASSPGQGGEKLFF.

The chain carries TRBV30 and TRBJ2-3; 14 bases are shared with TRBD2. CDR3 size: 17 residues. With V trimmed by 2 bases and J by 6 bases, 10 bases remained unmatched. Per germline, CDR1 GTSNPN and CDR2 SVGIG (reference sequence). As DNA, the CDR3 is TGTGCCTGGAGTTCCGATCGACTAGCGGGAGGGAAGGATACGCAGTATTTT. This sequence encodes CAWSSDRLAGGKDTQYF.

The chain combines TRBV28 with TRBJ2-7; TRBD1 is a possible D gene (6 bases). CDR1 is MDHEN, CDR2 SYDVKM, per germline. The V end was cut by 6 bases, the J end by 3 bases, with 15 bases between. This CDR3 has 14 amino acids. This chain's CDR3 is CASSLTGIGYEQYF. CDR3 nucleotides: TGTGCCAGCAGCCTCACAGGGATAGGCTACGAGCAGTACTTC.

This clone was observed a single time. The chain has TRBV18 and TRBJ2-5, with 7 nucleotides matching TRBD2. The germline CDR1 and CDR2 sequences are KGHSH and LQKENI. CDR3 length: 15 residues. The ends lost 6 bases at V and 2 bases at J; junction bases unmatched: 9. The DNA of the CDR3 is TGTGCCAGCTCCGGAGGCGGGAGTAAACAAGAGACCCAGTACTTC. Amino acids: CASSGGGSKQETQYF.